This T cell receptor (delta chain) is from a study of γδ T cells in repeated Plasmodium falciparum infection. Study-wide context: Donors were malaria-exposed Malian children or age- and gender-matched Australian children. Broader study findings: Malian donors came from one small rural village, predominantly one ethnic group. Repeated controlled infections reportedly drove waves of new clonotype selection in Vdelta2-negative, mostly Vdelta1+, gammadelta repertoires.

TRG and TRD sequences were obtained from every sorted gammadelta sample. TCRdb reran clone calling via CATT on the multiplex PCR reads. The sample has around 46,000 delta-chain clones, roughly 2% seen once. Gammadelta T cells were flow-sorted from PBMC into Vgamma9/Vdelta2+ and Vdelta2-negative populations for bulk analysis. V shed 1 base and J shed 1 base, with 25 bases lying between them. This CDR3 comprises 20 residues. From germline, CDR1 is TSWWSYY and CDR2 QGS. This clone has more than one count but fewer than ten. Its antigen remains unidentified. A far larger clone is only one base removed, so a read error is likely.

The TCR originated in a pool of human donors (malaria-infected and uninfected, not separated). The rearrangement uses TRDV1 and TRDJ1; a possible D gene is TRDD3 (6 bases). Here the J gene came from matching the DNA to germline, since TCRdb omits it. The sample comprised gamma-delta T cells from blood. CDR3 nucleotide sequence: TGTGCTCTTGGGGAACGGGGCCCGGCTGGGGACTTTCCCTCCACCGATAAACTCATCTTT. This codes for CALGERGPAGDFPSTDKLIF.